The rows below give T cell receptor beta chains drawn from one sample of a study of blood T cell repertoires in COVID-19. Sequenced by immunoSEQ multiplex PCR; TCRdb stores in-frame clones only, minus some. The data contain about 150,000 clones, around 89% of them singletons. Sequences were obtained from peripheral blood. The origin of the receptors is a man aged 60 to 75 with active or convalescent COVID-19. Each CDR3 is given with its conserved first and last residue. The D gene is left open where the match is weak. Part of the rows lack a size; the others show once, few, many or a class for expanded clones.

clone_size j_call cdr3_length d_call v_call cdr3_nt cdr3_aa
NA TRBJ1-6 15 TRBD1 TRBV13 TGTGCCAGCAGCCAAGAACAGGGGTCGAATTCACCCCTCCACTTT CASSQEQGSNSPLHF
NA TRBJ1-2 14 NA TRBV24-1 TGTGCCACCAGTGATTCGCCACTCCACTATGGCTACACCTTC CATSDSPLHYGYTF
NA TRBJ1-1 15 NA TRBV6-1 TGTGCCAGCAGTGAAGGGGGCATAATGAACACTGAAGCTTTCTTT CASSEGGIMNTEAFF
NA TRBJ2-1 13 NA TRBV29-1 TGCAGCGTTGACGGGACAAGTTACAATGAGCAGTTCTTC CSVDGTSYNEQFF
NA TRBJ1-5 12 NA TRBV19 TGTGCCAGTAGTATGGCCAATCAGCCCCAGCATTTT CASSMANQPQHF
NA TRBJ1-2 12 NA TRBV20-1 TGCAGTGCTAGTTTAGGGGACTATGGCTACACCTTC CSASLGDYGYTF
NA TRBJ2-7 14 NA TRBV18 TGTGCCAGCTCACCGGGAGCCAAGACCTACGAGCAGTACTTC CASSPGAKTYEQYF
NA TRBJ1-5 17 TRBD1 TRBV19 TGTGCCAGTAGTATATCACAGGGGGTTTTGGGAGCATTGGCCCAGCATTTT CASSISQGVLGALAQHF
NA TRBJ1-1 13 NA TRBV4-1 TGCGCCAGCAGCCCGGGAGAGCATCTTGAGTCTTTCTTT CASSPGEHLESFF
NA TRBJ2-7 13 NA TRBV15 TGTGCCACCAGAGCGAGCGGAGGCTACGAGCAGTACTTC CATRASGGYEQYF
NA TRBJ1-6 13 NA TRBV19 TGTGCCAGTAGTGGCCGGGACGGGGGACCCCTCCACTTT CASSGRDGGPLHF
NA TRBJ1-3 15 NA TRBV7-2 TGTGCCAGCAGCGTAACTTCCGGGTCCGGAAACACCATATATTTT CASSVTSGSGNTIYF
NA TRBJ2-5 15 TRBD2 TRBV5-1 TGCGCCAGCAGCACGGGACTAGCGGGGGAAGAGACCCAGTACTTC CASSTGLAGEETQYF
NA TRBJ2-1 15 TRBD2 TRBV14 TGTGCCAGCAGCCAAGGCCTAGCGGGGGGCCCGACCCAGTTCTTC CASSQGLAGGPTQFF
NA TRBJ2-1 15 NA TRBV6-2/TRBV6-3 TGTGCCAGCAGTTACCACCTTTCGGGAGATAGTGAGCAGTTCTTC CASSYHLSGDSEQFF
NA TRBJ2-7 14 NA TRBV5-5 TGTGCCAGCAGCACCGGGACACGCACCTACGAGCAGTACTTC CASSTGTRTYEQYF
NA TRBJ1-5 15 TRBD1 TRBV5-5 TGTGCCAGCAGGCTATCGGACAGGTACAATCAGCCCCAGCATTTT CASRLSDRYNQPQHF
once TRBJ1-1 15 NA TRBV7-2 TGTGCCAGCAGCTTGGCGGGACTCCCGAACACTGAAGCTTTCTTT CASSLAGLPNTEAFF
NA TRBJ1-1 14 TRBD1 TRBV6-5 TGTGCCAGCAGTATACAGGGGGCCTCGACTGAAGCTTTCTTT CASSIQGASTEAFF
NA TRBJ2-1 18 TRBD2 TRBV11-3 TGTGCCAGCAGCCCAACCACCCTAGCGGGGGAGACCTACAATGAGCAGTTCTTC CASSPTTLAGETYNEQFF
few TRBJ2-7 16 TRBD1 TRBV27 TGTGCCAGCAGTATGGATGCCGGGACAGGTTCCTACGAGCAGTACTTC CASSMDAGTGSYEQYF
NA TRBJ2-7 14 NA TRBV10-3 TGTGCCATCAGTGAGGAGGCAGGGGGGAGCGAGCAGTACTTC CAISEEAGGSEQYF
NA TRBJ1-1 13 NA TRBV6-1 TGTGCCAGCAGTGAAGCGCGAGGGACTGAAGCTTTCTTT CASSEARGTEAFF
NA TRBJ1-5 13 NA TRBV2 TGTGCCAGCTACACAGGGTCGAATCAGCCCCAGCATTTT CASYTGSNQPQHF
once TRBJ2-3 14 NA TRBV9 TGTGCCAGCAGCGTAGTAGGGGTTACAGATACGCAGTATTTT CASSVVGVTDTQYF
NA TRBJ2-3 15 TRBD1 TRBV28 TGTGCCAGCAGTTTAAGTCAGGGGGCGAAAGATACGCAGTATTTT CASSLSQGAKDTQYF
NA TRBJ1-4 13 NA TRBV12-3/TRBV12-4 TGTGCCAGCAGCTCGAGCCCTAGGGAAAAACTGTTTTTT CASSSSPREKLFF
NA TRBJ1-2 14 TRBD1 TRBV18 TGTGCCAGCTCACTCAGGGGGCGGCTGCTTGGCTACACCTTC CASSLRGRLLGYTF
NA TRBJ2-7 13 NA TRBV24-1 TGTGCCACCAGTGACGGAGTTTCCTACGAGCAGTACTTC CATSDGVSYEQYF
NA TRBJ1-5 15 NA TRBV3-1/TRBV3-2 TGTGCCAGCAGCCAAGCACAGGGAAGCAATCAGCCCCAGCATTTT CASSQAQGSNQPQHF
NA TRBJ1-1 14 TRBD1 TRBV6-5 TGTGCCAGCATCCGGGACAGGGGGCAAACTGAAGCTTTCTTT CASIRDRGQTEAFF
NA TRBJ2-5 14 NA TRBV4-3 TGCGCCAGCAGCCAAGGTGGCACCCAAGAGACCCAGTACTTC CASSQGGTQETQYF
NA TRBJ2-6 18 TRBD1 TRBV4-1 TGCGCCAGCAGCCAAGAAAGGGGGCTGGGCTCTGGGGCCAACGTCCTGACTTTC CASSQERGLGSGANVLTF
NA TRBJ1-1 15 NA TRBV19 TGTGCCAGTAGGGCGGCCCCGAACGATTACTCTGAAGCTTTCTTT CASRAAPNDYSEAFF
NA TRBJ2-7 15 TRBD2 TRBV28 TGTGCCAGCAGTTTATCAGCGGGGGGGTTTGGTGTGCAGTACTTC CASSLSAGGFGVQYF
NA TRBJ1-2 13 NA TRBV28 TGTGCCAGCAGTTTAAGGGGGTCCGGTGGCTACACCTTC CASSLRGSGGYTF
NA TRBJ1-4 15 NA TRBV9 TGTGCCAGCAGCCCACTAAGGGGTCCTAATGAAAAACTGTTTTTT CASSPLRGPNEKLFF
once TRBJ2-5 13 NA TRBV6-5 TGTGCCAGCAGTACCTCCACCGGGGTAGGATACCACTTC CASSTSTGVGYHF
NA TRBJ2-3 15 TRBD2 TRBV6-5 TGTGCCAGCAGTTGGCTAGCGGGAGTGGGAGATACGCAGTATTTT CASSWLAGVGDTQYF
NA TRBJ2-1 17 TRBD2 TRBV7-3 TGTGCCAGCAGCCCCCCCGGGACTAGCGGGGGGTACAATGAGCAGTTCTTC CASSPPGTSGGYNEQFF
NA TRBJ2-7 12 NA TRBV12-3/TRBV12-4 TGTGCCAGCAGTCGACAGACTTACGAGCAGTACTTC CASSRQTYEQYF
NA TRBJ2-5 16 NA TRBV4-1 TGCGCCAGCAGCCAAATTAAGGGGTATGGAAAAGAGACCCAGTACTTC CASSQIKGYGKETQYF
NA TRBJ1-2 13 NA TRBV7-9 TGTGCCAGCAGCTTCGGGGGGGTCTATGGCTACACCTTC CASSFGGVYGYTF
NA TRBJ1-2 14 TRBD1 TRBV15 TGTGCCACCAGCAGCAGGGGGCTCAGAGATGGCTACACCTTC CATSSRGLRDGYTF
NA TRBJ1-6 14 NA TRBV28 TGTGCCAGCAGTGTCGGGACATCGGTTTCACCCCTCCACTTT CASSVGTSVSPLHF
few TRBJ1-4 14 TRBD1 TRBV27 TGTGCCAGCAGTTCGTGGGACAGGGTTGAAAAACTGTTTTTT CASSSWDRVEKLFF